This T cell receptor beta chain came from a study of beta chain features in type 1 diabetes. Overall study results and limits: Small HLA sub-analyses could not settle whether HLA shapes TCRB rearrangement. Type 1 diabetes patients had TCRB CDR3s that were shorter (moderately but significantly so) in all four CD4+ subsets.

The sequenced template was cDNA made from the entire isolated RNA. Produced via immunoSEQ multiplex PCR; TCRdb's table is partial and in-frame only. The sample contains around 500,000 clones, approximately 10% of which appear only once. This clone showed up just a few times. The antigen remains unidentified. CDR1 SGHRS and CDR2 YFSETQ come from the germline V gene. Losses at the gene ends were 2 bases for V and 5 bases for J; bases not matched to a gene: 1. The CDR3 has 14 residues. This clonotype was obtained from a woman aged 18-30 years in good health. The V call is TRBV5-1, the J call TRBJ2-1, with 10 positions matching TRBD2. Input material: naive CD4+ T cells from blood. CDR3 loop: CASSFTSGNNEQFF. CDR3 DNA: TGCGCCAGCAGCTTCACTAGCGGGAACAATGAGCAGTTCTTC.